A selection of T cell receptor beta chains follows, all from one sample in a study of early T cells in non-severe SARS-CoV-2 infection. TCRdb recomputed calls from the 5' RACE reads with MiXCR, one row per CDR3 protein. The sample includes roughly 75,000 distinct CDR3 sequences, around 9.9% of them seen just once. The sequencing sample was made of whole blood. These receptors were taken from an adult who was a healthcare worker with PCR-confirmed SARS-CoV-2 infection or an uninfected control (not recorded which). Both conserved end residues are part of each CDR3. D genes are given only for firm matches. The size entry is marked missing in some rows and otherwise reads once, few, many or a size class.

cdr3_aa cdr3_nt clone_size j_call d_call v_call
CASSFTGLAETQYF TGTGCCAGCAGCTTCACCGGACTCGCAGAGACCCAGTACTTC many TRBJ2-5 NA TRBV11-2
CASSQGLGNAYNEQFF TGTGCCAGCAGCCAGGGACTAGGTAACGCCTACAATGAGCAGTTCTTC many TRBJ2-1 TRBD2 TRBV3-1
CASTGQLYEQYF TGTGCCAGCACTGGACAGTTGTACGAGCAGTACTTC NA TRBJ2-7 NA TRBV6-1
CAGPDTEAFF TGTGCCGGTCCGGACACTGAAGCTTTCTTT NA TRBJ1-1 NA TRBV28
CASPRRIQETQYF TGTGCCAGCCCGAGACGGATCCAAGAGACCCAGTACTTC many TRBJ2-5 NA TRBV7-9
CASSSSGSNQPQHF TGTGCCAGCAGCTCATCTGGGAGCAATCAGCCCCAGCATTTT many TRBJ1-5 NA TRBV7-9
CASSLRAVSTDTQYF TGTGCCAGCAGCCTACGAGCGGTTAGCACAGATACGCAGTATTTT many TRBJ2-3 NA TRBV7-9
CASSNSGGPYEQYF TGTGCCAGCTCTAACAGTGGCGGTCCCTACGAGCAGTACTTC NA TRBJ2-7 NA TRBV18
CASSPPRETQYF TGTGCCAGCAGCCCTCCACGGGAGACCCAGTACTTC NA TRBJ2-5 NA TRBV3-1
CASSLFGQGNEKLFF TGTGCCAGCAGTTTATTCGGACAGGGGAATGAAAAACTGTTTTTT many TRBJ1-4 TRBD1 TRBV27
CASSRQRGRVSSPLHF TGTGCCAGCAGCCGTCAAAGGGGACGGGTCAGTTCACCCCTCCACTTT few TRBJ1-6 NA TRBV3-1
CASSLQTWGSNEQFF TGTGCCAGCAGCTTACAGACGTGGGGTTCCAATGAGCAGTTCTTC few TRBJ2-1 NA TRBV7-9
CSASSIAGVENEQFF TGCAGTGCTAGCTCAATAGCGGGAGTCGAGAATGAGCAGTTCTTC NA TRBJ2-1 TRBD2 TRBV20-1
CASSLNIGGYYEQYF TGTGCCAGCAGCTTAAATATTGGCGGGTACTACGAGCAGTACTTC many TRBJ2-7 NA TRBV11-1
CASSLFGAGGIGAGELFF TGTGCCAGCAGTTTATTCGGCGCAGGAGGTATTGGGGCCGGGGAGCTGTTTTTT many TRBJ2-2 NA TRBV27
CASRFTGSEAFF TGCGCCAGCAGATTTACAGGGTCTGAAGCTTTCTTT NA TRBJ1-1 NA TRBV5-1
CASSPEGPRPLHF TGTGCCAGCTCACCTGAGGGGCCCCGACCCCTCCACTTT many TRBJ1-6 NA TRBV18
CASSYVGRGASEQYF TGTGCCAGCAGTTACGTGGGCAGGGGGGCGAGCGAGCAGTACTTC many TRBJ2-7 NA TRBV6-6
CAISESRERKTEAFF TGTGCCATCAGTGAGTCAAGGGAGAGGAAGACTGAAGCTTTCTTT many TRBJ1-1 NA TRBV10-3
CASSVVPSGPGGAYEQYF TGTGCCAGCAGCGTAGTACCTAGCGGACCCGGGGGGGCCTACGAGCAGTACTTC many TRBJ2-7 TRBD2 TRBV9
CASSLVAGTDTQYF TGTGCCAGCAGTTTAGTCGCGGGCACAGATACGCAGTATTTT few TRBJ2-3 NA TRBV12-3/TRBV12-4
CASSLLAGGPNTGELFF TGCGCCAGCAGCTTATTAGCGGGAGGACCGAACACCGGGGAGCTGTTTTTT many TRBJ2-2 TRBD2 TRBV5-1
CASSYSQDGYEKLFF TGTGCCAGCAGTTACTCTCAGGACGGGTATGAAAAACTGTTTTTT few TRBJ1-4 NA TRBV6-6
CASSFLSIRLAADTQYF TGTGCCAGCAGTTTCCTTTCAATTAGACTAGCCGCAGATACGCAGTATTTT many TRBJ2-3 TRBD2 TRBV28
CASSEVSLDIYEQYF TGTGCCAGCAGTGAAGTTAGTTTGGACATCTACGAGCAGTACTTC many TRBJ2-7 NA TRBV28
CASSRLGGDSPLHF TGCGCCAGCAGCCGCCTTGGGGGCGATTCACCCCTCCACTTT many TRBJ1-6 NA TRBV5-1
CASSSTAETQYF TGTGCCAGCAGCTCCACGGCAGAGACCCAGTACTTC many TRBJ2-5 NA TRBV7-6
CASSSGLATQYF TGTGCCAGCAGTTCGGGACTGGCGACGCAGTATTTT NA TRBJ2-3 NA TRBV27
CASSFSGSPETQYF TGTGCCAGCAGTTTTTCCGGCAGTCCGGAGACCCAGTACTTC NA TRBJ2-5 NA TRBV27
CASSLARGTEQFF TGTGCCAGCAGTTTGGCTAGGGGGACTGAGCAGTTCTTC many TRBJ2-1 NA TRBV12-3/TRBV12-4
CSARESSQYF TGCAGTGCTAGAGAAAGTTCGCAGTATTTT many TRBJ2-3 NA TRBV20-1
CASNIRSYEQYF TGTGCCAGCAACATCCGCTCCTACGAGCAGTACTTC NA TRBJ2-7 NA TRBV2
CASSLLGRGTEAFF TGTGCCAGCAGTTTACTAGGGAGGGGCACTGAAGCTTTCTTT few TRBJ1-1 NA TRBV27
CASSRGGVAAAKNIQYF TGTGCCAGCTCCAGAGGGGGGGTAGCCGCAGCCAAAAACATTCAGTACTTC many TRBJ2-4 NA TRBV25-1
CASSLPYSGNTIYF TGTGCCAGCAGTTTACCGTACTCTGGAAACACCATATATTTT many TRBJ1-3 NA TRBV28
CAWKQGYNTEAFF TGTGCCTGGAAACAGGGTTATAACACTGAAGCTTTCTTT medium-sized TRBJ1-1 NA TRBV30
CATRDAGNYNEQFF TGTGCCACCCGGGACGCGGGGAACTACAATGAGCAGTTCTTC NA TRBJ2-1 NA TRBV24-1
CSARGLAGVNEQFF TGCAGTGCTAGAGGTCTAGCGGGAGTCAATGAGCAGTTCTTC NA TRBJ2-1 TRBD2 TRBV20-1
CASSATSNEQFF TGTGCCAGCAGTGCGACTAGCAATGAGCAGTTCTTC NA TRBJ2-1 NA TRBV12-3/TRBV12-4
CASSLRGPGEKLFF TGTGCCAGCAGTTTGAGGGGGCCCGGTGAAAAACTGTTTTTT many TRBJ1-4 TRBD1 TRBV6-5
CASSFYGTGLEF TGTGCCAGCAGCTTTTACGGGACAGGGCTAGAATTC many TRBJ2-1 TRBD1 TRBV7-9
CASSRGTSTDTQYF TGTGCCAGCAGCCGGGGGACTAGCACAGATACGCAGTATTTT many TRBJ2-3 NA TRBV28
CASSKRGGRSPLHF TGTGCCAGCAGCAAGCGAGGGGGGCGGTCACCCCTCCACTTT many TRBJ1-6 NA TRBV5-6
CASSSDPGEGANYGYTF TGCGCCAGCAGCTCGGACCCGGGAGAGGGGGCTAACTATGGCTACACCTTC few TRBJ1-2 NA TRBV5-1
CAWSVNPPGELFF TGTGCCTGGAGTGTTAACCCCCCCGGGGAGCTGTTTTTT many TRBJ2-2 NA TRBV30
CASSHGTVTFSENTIYF TGTGCCAGCAGCCACGGGACAGTCACCTTCTCTGAAAACACCATATATTTT few TRBJ1-3 TRBD1 TRBV3-1
CASSLEGARVGNIQYF TGTGCCAGCAGCTTAGAGGGGGCTCGGGTTGGAAACATTCAGTACTTC once TRBJ2-4 NA TRBV11-2